This record covers a single T cell receptor (beta chain). Its antigen is still unknown. The CDR3 covers 13 residues. J was trimmed by 7 bases and V by 3 bases; bases with no gene match: 5. Per germline, CDR1 GTSNPN and CDR2 SVGIG (reference sequence). These data belong to a study of identifying expanded T cells in peripheral blood. Study conclusions and caveats: Across healthy donors, higher total template counts meant significantly greater two-week count variance. Approximately 1.1 clones differed between technical replicates, versus approximately 16 and 20 over time.

Produced via immunoSEQ multiplex PCR; TCRdb's table is partial and in-frame only. The sample carries approximately 100,000 clones, about 88% recorded once. Healthy donors had no documented immune events, such as infections, while sampled. V usage is TRBV30 and J usage is TRBJ1-5; 8 bases fit TRBD1. The sample comprised blood. This TCR came from a person aged 18-70 years in good health. CDR3 sequence (DNA): TGTGCCTGGAGCCTGACAGGGGTGCAGCCCCAGCATTTT. It encodes CAWSLTGVQPQHF.